A single sample is the source of the 3 T cell receptor beta chains below, sequenced in a study of CD4 T cells in relation to SARS-CoV-2 and coronaviruses. Their cognate antigens are unknown. Measured with immunoSEQ multiplex PCR; TCRdb has only the in-frame clones, and not every one. The table has about 29,000 clones, 76% seen once. CD4+ T cells from unexposed donors were obtained before the COVID-19 pandemic (2011-2018). After 10 to 11 days of culture, CD4+ T cells were isolated. Source material: CD4+ T cells from PBMCs, cultured in vitro. The receptor set was obtained from a human donor in good health.

V is TRBV19 and J is TRBJ1-2; TRBD1 aligns across 11 bases. The CDR3 spans 16 residues. Germline trimming cut 3 bases from V and 8 bases from J; bases unmatched to any gene: 11. The V gene's germline CDR1 is LNHDA and CDR2 SQIVND (reference sequence). The CDR3 DNA reads TGTGCCAGTAGTATTGGGCGGGGACAGGGGGTCGGAGGCTACACCTTC. Translation gives CASSIGRGQGVGGYTF. The whole variable domain, filled in from reference TRBV19 and TRBJ1-2, reads DGGITQSPKYLFRKEGQNVTLSCEQNLNHDAMYWYRQDPGQGLRLIYYSQIVNDFQKGDIAEGYSVSREKKESFPLTVTSAQKNPTAFYLCASSIGRGQGVGGYTFGSGTRLTVV.

The chain employs TRBV7-3 and TRBJ2-2; possibly TRBD2 for D (6 bases). V was shortened by 5 bases and J by 7 bases, with 17 bases between the two germline ends. The length of the CDR3 is 15 residues. The germline CDR1 and CDR2 sequences are SGHTA and FQGTGA. The CDR3 loop is CASSAAGRPGGELFF. CDR3 in DNA: TGTGCCAGCAGCGCCGCGGGGCGGCCCGGCGGGGAGCTGTTTTTT.

This clone occurred a few times. The V call is TRBV7-3, the J call TRBJ1-1; D is ambiguous. Germline V gene data show CDR1 as SGHTA and CDR2 as FQGTGA. V lost 5 bases to trimming and J lost 1 base, with 8 bases between them. CDR3 size: 13 residues. CDR3 DNA: TGTGCCAGCAGCCTACAGACGAACACTGAAGCTTTCTTT. Residues: CASSLQTNTEAFF.